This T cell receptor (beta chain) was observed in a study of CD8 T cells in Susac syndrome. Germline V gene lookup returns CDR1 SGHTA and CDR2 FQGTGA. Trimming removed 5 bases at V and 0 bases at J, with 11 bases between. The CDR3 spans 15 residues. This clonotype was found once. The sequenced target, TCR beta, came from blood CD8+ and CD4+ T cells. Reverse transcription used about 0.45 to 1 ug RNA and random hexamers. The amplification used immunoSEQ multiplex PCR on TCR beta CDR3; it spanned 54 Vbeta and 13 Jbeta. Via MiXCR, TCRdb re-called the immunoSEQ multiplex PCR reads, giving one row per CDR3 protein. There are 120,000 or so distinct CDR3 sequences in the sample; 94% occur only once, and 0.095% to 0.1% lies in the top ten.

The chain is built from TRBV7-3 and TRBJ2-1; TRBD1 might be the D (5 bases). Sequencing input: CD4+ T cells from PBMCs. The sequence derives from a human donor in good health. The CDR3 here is CASSPKGASYNEQFF. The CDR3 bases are TGTGCCAGCAGCCCGAAAGGGGCCTCCTACAATGAGCAGTTCTTC. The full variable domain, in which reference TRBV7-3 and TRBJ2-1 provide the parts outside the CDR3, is GAGVSQTPSNKVTEKGKYVELRCDPISGHTALYWYRQSLGQGPEFLIYFQGTGAADDSGLPNDRFFAVRPEGSVSTLKIQRTERGDSAVYLCASSPKGASYNEQFFGPGTRLTVL.